This T cell receptor (beta chain) stems from a study of blood T cell repertoires in COVID-19. On the study more broadly: Some COVID-19 samples were acute and others convalescent; all came from the United States, Italy and Spain. T cells, B-cell-depleted T cells, or PBMCs supplied cDNA or gDNA.

Original analysis: Reference gene primer amplification yielded estimated nucleated cell counts. TCRdb keeps only in-frame clones here, not all; method: immunoSEQ multiplex PCR. Clone size and the V and J calls come from that table; the DNA yielded D and trimming. The table shows 200,000 or so clones, with around three quarters occurring only once. The germline V gene has CDR1 SGHRS and CDR2 YFSETQ. The CDR3 contains 17 residues. The V segment lost 2 bases and the J segment 5 bases; nucleotides outside the gene matches: 7. The V call is TRBV5-1, the J call TRBJ2-5; TRBD2 aligns across 15 bases. The material sequenced was peripheral blood. This receptor was identified in a woman aged 70-85 years with acute or convalescent COVID-19. CDR3 coding DNA: TGCGCCAGCAGCTTAGGGACTAGCGGGAGGATGGGGGAGACCCAGTACTTC. This codes for CASSLGTSGRMGETQYF.